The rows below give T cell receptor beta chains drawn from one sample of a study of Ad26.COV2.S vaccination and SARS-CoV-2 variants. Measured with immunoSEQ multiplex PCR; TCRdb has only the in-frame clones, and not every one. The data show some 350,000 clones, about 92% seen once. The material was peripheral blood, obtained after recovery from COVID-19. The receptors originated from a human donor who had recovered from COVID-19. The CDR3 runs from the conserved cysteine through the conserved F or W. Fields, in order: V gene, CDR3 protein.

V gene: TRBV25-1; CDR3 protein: CASSESLGGGTGYTF
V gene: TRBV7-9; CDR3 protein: CATGDKTHYGYTF
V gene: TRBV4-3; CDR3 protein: CASSQLGGNSPLHF
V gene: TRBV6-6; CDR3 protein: CASRTSGVSETQYF
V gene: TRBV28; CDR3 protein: CASSWGTGQGAATEAFF
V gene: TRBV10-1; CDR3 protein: CASSESPGRRGTGELFF
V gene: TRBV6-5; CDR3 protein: CASRINMNTEAFF
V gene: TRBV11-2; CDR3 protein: CASSPTGGNEKLFF
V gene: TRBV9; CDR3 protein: CASSTRGLNTEAFF
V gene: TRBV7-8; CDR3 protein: CASSLEPPLTGVVDYGYTF
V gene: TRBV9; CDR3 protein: CASSVDSGGNEQFF
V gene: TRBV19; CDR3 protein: CASSILGSGNTIYF
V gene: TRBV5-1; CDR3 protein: CASSGGLAGGQYEQYF
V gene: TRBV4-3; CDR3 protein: CASSPIQSGNTIYF
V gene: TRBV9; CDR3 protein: CASVGSTDTQYF
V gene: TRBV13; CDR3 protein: CASSNYGADNEKLFF
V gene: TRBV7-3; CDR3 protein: CASSSGTSGANVLTF
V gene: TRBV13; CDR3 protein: CASSLLLGTGFVEQFF
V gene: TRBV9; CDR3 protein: CASSPRTGTYEQYF
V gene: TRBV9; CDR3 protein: CASSVAPEDTEAFF
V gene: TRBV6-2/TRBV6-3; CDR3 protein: CASSYPSGGPPTDTQYF
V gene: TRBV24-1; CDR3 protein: CATSETDREQFF
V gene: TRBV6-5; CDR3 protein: CASSYLERYNEQFF
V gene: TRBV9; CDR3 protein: CASSDAPLKDTQYF
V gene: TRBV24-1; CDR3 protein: CATSLGPNTGELFF
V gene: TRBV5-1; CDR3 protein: CASSLGLLKETQYF
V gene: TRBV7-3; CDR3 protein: CASSDGVAGELFF
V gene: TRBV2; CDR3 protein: CASLYQETQYF
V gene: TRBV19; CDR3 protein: CASPSPVRGHGYNEQFF
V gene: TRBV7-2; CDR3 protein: CASSSNSGTGADTQYF
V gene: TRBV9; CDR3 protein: CASSPRTAGNTIYF
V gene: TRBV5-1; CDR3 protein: CASSLYGGEQYF
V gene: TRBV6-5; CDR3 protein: CASSPTRGYNEQFF
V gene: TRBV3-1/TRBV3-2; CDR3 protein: CASSQRASGRETQYF
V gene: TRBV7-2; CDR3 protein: CASMRTGGDYGYTF
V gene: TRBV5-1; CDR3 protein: CASSSRLGSYNEQFF
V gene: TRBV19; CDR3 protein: CASSTPGQERGEKLFF
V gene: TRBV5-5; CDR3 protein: CASSSLTGIAEAFF
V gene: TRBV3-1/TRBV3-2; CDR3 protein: CASSQDFPFLNRGNYGYTF
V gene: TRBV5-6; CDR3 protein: CASSSGQGGQPQHF
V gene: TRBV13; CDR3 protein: CASSLVTDNSPLHF
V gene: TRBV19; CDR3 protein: CASSIREGINYGYTF
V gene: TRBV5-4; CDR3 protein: CASSSGNRETEAFF
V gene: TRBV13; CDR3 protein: CASSQTGSTEAFF
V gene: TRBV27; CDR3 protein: CASSFTGTPTNYGYTF
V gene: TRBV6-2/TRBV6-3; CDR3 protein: CASSLLPASSRGYTF
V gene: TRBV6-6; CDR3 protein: CASSYAYSNQPQHF
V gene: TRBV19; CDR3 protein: CASSGGSSYNSPLHF
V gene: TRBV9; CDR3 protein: CASSRWGNTEAFF
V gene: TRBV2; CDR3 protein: CASRGVNEKLFF
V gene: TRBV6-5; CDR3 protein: CASSSGTGGYGYTF
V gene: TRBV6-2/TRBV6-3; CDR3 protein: CASSYSRDRGTAWYF
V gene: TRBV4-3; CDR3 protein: CASSQLPPGSSGNTIYF
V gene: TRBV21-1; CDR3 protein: CASSKRGRPVGELFF
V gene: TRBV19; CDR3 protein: CASSPGPGEKLFF